This TCR beta chain was observed in a study of blood T cell repertoires in COVID-19. Study summary: COVID-19 samples collected from the United States, Italy and Spain covered acute and convalescent phases. PBMCs, B-cell-depleted T cells, or T cells provided the cDNA or gDNA that made up the material.

In the authors' methods: For nucleated cells, counts were estimated from reference gene primer amplification. Some clones are missing from TCRdb's copy, which holds only in-frame ones; the method was immunoSEQ multiplex PCR. D and trimming were read from the DNA, whereas the V and J calls and clone size are those reported in that table. The sample comprises approximately 200,000 clones, about 86% of which are singletons, and 2.3% rests with the top ten. The CDR3 extends over 15 amino acids. Between the trimmed V and J ends, which lost 3 bases and 9 bases, there was a span of 15 bases. Germline loops: CDR1 SGHAT, CDR2 FQNNGV.

The receptor's source is a woman aged 55-75 years with acute or convalescent COVID-19. The source material was peripheral blood. This chain links TRBV11-2 with TRBJ1-6, with D possibly matching TRBD1 (6 bases). The CDR3 loop reads CASSLGGGAISPLHF. CDR3 sequence (DNA): TGTGCCAGCAGCTTGGGTGGGGGGGCGATTTCACCCCTCCACTTT.